This T cell receptor (beta chain) emerged from a study of beta chain features in type 1 diabetes. Findings and caveats of the study: The naive, central memory and Treg TCRB repertoires showed an apparent similarity that was greater among patients than among healthy donors.

CD4+ naive, central memory, regulatory and stem cell-like memory cells were sorted via CD45RO/CCR7/CD25/CD127/CD95/CD27. The study reverse transcribed the entire isolated RNA, so it sequenced expressed TCRB transcripts. Assay used: immunoSEQ multiplex PCR; TCRdb lists only in-frame clones, some missing. Among hundreds of thousands of clones listed, about 29% were seen once. V lost 0 bases and J lost 7; bases outside the gene matches: 7. Germline V gene data show CDR1 as GTSNPN and CDR2 as SVGIG (reference sequence). The CDR3 length is 14 residues. A word on this clone: Its antigen is not identified.

This receptor was taken from a man aged 18 to 29 in good health. Sequenced sample: naive CD4+ T cells from blood. V gene TRBV30 combines with J gene TRBJ2-7, with 9 bases aligning to TRBD1. CDR3 sequence: CAWSVTGGMGEQYF. CDR3 DNA sequence: TGTGCCTGGAGTGTGACAGGGGGAATGGGGGAGCAGTACTTC.